Below are 24 T cell receptor beta chains sequenced from a single sample in a study of shared clonotypes between healthy human individuals. The table came from immunoSEQ multiplex PCR; TCRdb's copy has only in-frame clones and leaves some out. This table has some 500,000 clones, roughly four fifths appearing once. The source material was PBMCs. Receptor source: a woman in her forties in good health. Some clones in this sample may be carry-over from other donors' samples.

V gene TRBV19 combines with J gene TRBJ1-3, with TRBD1 identical over 10 bases. The CDR3 length is 13 residues. V lost 10 bases, J lost 2 bases, and 2 bases stayed unmatched. Per germline, CDR1 LNHDA and CDR2 SQIVND (reference sequence). The CDR3 coding sequence is TGTGCCACAGGGACAGGGGCTGGAAACACCATATATTTT. Translating it yields CATGTGAGNTIYF.

This clone was seen once. Sequence at one end of the junction differs from germline and may be a read error. The chain uses TRBV7-3 and TRBJ2-1; possibly TRBD2 for D (5 bases). Per the germline V gene, CDR1 is SGHTA and CDR2 is FQGTGA. This CDR3 has 13 residues. The CDR3 spells CASSITSYNEQFF. The CDR3 DNA sequence: TGTGCCAGCAGCATAACTAGCTACAATGAGCAGTTCTTC.

V and J are TRBV5-1 and TRBJ1-1, with 11 nucleotides matching TRBD1. The V and J ends lost 0 bases and 4 bases, in that order; junction bases with no gene match: 2. Germline V gene data show CDR1 as SGHRS and CDR2 as YFSETQ. CDR3 size: 15 residues. The CDR3 coding sequence is TGCGCCAGCAGCTTGGTCGGGACAGGGGGCACTGAAGCTTTCTTT. This translates into CASSLVGTGGTEAFF.

In this sample, this clone turned up a few times. The chain employs TRBV27 and TRBJ2-2, with TRBD1 identical over 9 bases. The CDR3 runs to 18 residues. From germline, CDR1 is MNHEY and CDR2 SMNVEV (reference sequence). The V and J ends lost 1 base and 1 base, in that order; junction bases with no gene match: 7. CDR3 DNA: TGTGCCAGCAGTTTATGGGGACAGGGTGAAGTGAACACCGGGGAGCTGTTTTTT. Protein product: CASSLWGQGEVNTGELFF.

This clone has only one observation. V and J are TRBV6-6 and TRBJ2-5; the D gene is possibly TRBD2 (6 bases). With 6 bases removed from V and 9 bases from J, the gap between germline ends came to 14 bases. This CDR3 spans 12 amino acids. In germline, CDR1 is MNHNY, CDR2 SVGAGI (reference sequence). The CDR3 reads CASRSGTGSQYF. In DNA form, the CDR3 reads TGTGCCAGCAGGTCCGGGACTGGCTCCCAGTACTTC.

For this clone: The DNA is left out, because the CDR3 cannot be placed on it with certainty; the CDR3 is given as TCRdb lists it. Other DNA variants within this sample encode the same CDR3. The V call is TRBV29-1, the J call TRBJ1-1. The CDR3 is 14 residues long, counting both termini. The germline V gene has CDR1 SQVTM and CDR2 ANQGSEA. The CDR3 reads CSVASGASNTEASF.

This sequence joins TRBV5-8 and TRBJ2-5; 9 positions match TRBD1. With 1 base clipped from V and 5 bases from J, the junction kept 3 bases outside the gene matches. Germline V gene lookup returns CDR1 SGHTS and CDR2 YDEGEE. This CDR3 region has 14 residues. CDR3 DNA: TGTGCCAGCAGCTTGACAGGGGGCATGGAGACCCAGTACTTC. Translated, it gives CASSLTGGMETQYF.

This clone occurred once. A far larger clone is a single base away, which makes a read error likely. The rearrangement links TRBV5-1 to TRBJ2-5; 11 positions agree with TRBD2. Germline V gene lookup returns CDR1 SGHRS and CDR2 YFSETQ. V was clipped by 2 bases and J by 1 base; unmatched bases: 4. The CDR3 is 16 amino acids. As DNA, the CDR3 is TGCGCCAGCAGCTTTAGTACTAGCGGGAGCCAAGAGACCCAGTACTTC. This sequence encodes CASSFSTSGSQETQYF.

The chain has TRBV30 and TRBJ2-2; 10 bases agree with TRBD1. The CDR3 totals 17 residues. CDR1 is GTSNPN, CDR2 SVGIG, per germline (reference sequence). J was trimmed by 4 bases and V by 2 bases; bases with no gene match: 10. CDR3 protein: CAWSPGTGVFGTGELFF. The CDR3 bases are TGTGCCTGGAGTCCCGGGACAGGGGTCTTCGGCACCGGGGAGCTGTTTTTT.

This clone was counted a single time. In nucleotides, the CDR3 is TGTGCCAGCAGTAAATGGGACAGCCCCAATCAGCCCCAGCATTTT. This sequence encodes CASSKWDSPNQPQHF. The V gene is TRBV27, the J gene TRBJ1-5; the match to TRBD1 covers 7 bases. CDR1 is MNHEY, CDR2 SMNVEV, per germline (reference sequence). The CDR3 is 15 amino acids. V lost 5 bases and J lost 3; bases outside the gene matches: 7.

The chain employs TRBV28 and TRBJ2-1, with TRBD2 identical over 11 bases. There are 20 residues in the CDR3. From germline, CDR1 is MDHEN and CDR2 SYDVKM. V lost 2 bases to trimming and J lost 0 bases; unmatched junction nucleotides: 12. The CDR3 sequence: CASSLGGVAGGGVSYNEQFF. The DNA for the CDR3 is TGTGCCAGCAGTTTAGGTGGAGTAGCGGGAGGGGGGGTCTCCTACAATGAGCAGTTCTTC.

This clone was observed once. The rearrangement links TRBV18 to TRBJ1-6; 7 bases agree with TRBD1. Germline CDR1 and CDR2: KGHSH and LQKENI. The CDR3 consists of 15 residues. V shed 4 bases, J shed 5 bases, and the junction held 5 bases outside the gene matches. The CDR3 is CASSLGTANNSPLHF. For the CDR3, the DNA is TGTGCCAGCTCACTAGGGACAGCCAATAATTCACCCCTCCACTTT.

This chain connects TRBV27 to TRBJ2-4; 8 positions match TRBD1. The junction had 16 bases not matched to a gene; V was cut back by 6 bases and J by 0 bases. There are 19 residues in the CDR3. Germline CDR1 reads MNHEY; CDR2 reads SMNVEV (reference sequence). The CDR3 nucleotides are TGTGCCAGCAGCTTAAAAGCATTCAGGGGGCGCCTAGCCAAAAACATTCAGTACTTC. It is translated as CASSLKAFRGRLAKNIQYF.

The chain joins TRBV4-2 to TRBJ1-2; no definite D call. V was shortened by 0 bases and J by 7 bases, with 12 bases between the two germline ends. The CDR3 has 14 residues. Germline-derived CDR1 and CDR2 are LGHNA and YNFKEQ. The CDR3 bases are TGTGCCAGCAGCCAAGATCGGCAGAACGGTGGCTACACCTTC. This encodes CASSQDRQNGGYTF.

The chain combines TRBV7-2 with TRBJ2-1; TRBD2 matches 10 bases. V shed 5 bases and J 2 bases; nucleotides not matched to a gene: 15. There are 19 residues in the CDR3. In germline, CDR1 is SGHTA, CDR2 FQGNSA. Written as DNA, the CDR3 is TGTGCCAGCAGCCCAAGGTGGGGACTAGCGCAACAAACCTACAATGAGCAGTTCTTC. It translates to CASSPRWGLAQQTYNEQFF.

The chain is built from TRBV10-3 and TRBJ2-7, with a weak D call TRBD2 (5 bases). V was clipped by 2 bases and J by 7 bases, with 15 bases between them. The CDR3 consists of 14 residues. CDR1 is ENHRY and CDR2 is SYGVKD in the germline V gene. Written as DNA, the CDR3 is TGTGCCATCAGTGAGATGGGTTCGACGGGGGAGCAGTACTTC. Translated, it gives CAISEMGSTGEQYF.

The chain joins TRBV15 to TRBJ2-7; a weak D match, TRBD1 (5 bases). The germline gives CDR1 LNHNV, CDR2 YYDKDF (reference sequence). Trimming removed 0 bases at V and 6 bases at J, with 9 bases between. This CDR3 comprises 13 residues. CDR3 protein: CATSREVRAEQYF. Here the CDR3 DNA reads TGTGCCACCAGCAGAGAGGTCAGGGCCGAGCAGTACTTC.

The chain uses TRBV30 and TRBJ2-7, with D perhaps matching TRBD1 (6 bases). Trimming took off 0 bases at V and 1 base at J, with 13 bases between the two ends. Germline V gene sequence: CDR1 GTSNPN, CDR2 SVGIG (reference sequence). This CDR3 region has 15 residues. The CDR3, as DNA: TGTGCCTGGAGTGTTTCTAGGACAGTTTCCTACGAGCAGTACTTC. Translation gives CAWSVSRTVSYEQYF.

The table lists this clone with a few counts. This chain connects TRBV23-1 to TRBJ1-2; perhaps TRBD1 as D (5 bases). TRBV23-1 is sorted into the ORF group, with uncertain function. This CDR3 is built from 14 residues. The germline V and J ends were trimmed by 0 bases and 3 bases, with 8 bases remaining between them. CDR3 DNA sequence: TGCGCCAGCAGTCAATCCGGGACGGACTATGGCTACACCTTC. Translated, it gives CASSQSGTDYGYTF.

CDR3 nucleotides: TGCAGTGCAATGACAGGGGACGGCTACACCTTC. It encodes CSAMTGDGYTF. The rearrangement uses TRBV20-1 and TRBJ1-2; TRBD1 aligns across 8 bases. The germline V gene has CDR1 DFQATT and CDR2 SNEGSKA (reference sequence). Trimming cost V 6 bases and J 8 bases; bases outside gene matches: 5. The CDR3 contains 11 residues.

The sample holds one count of this clone. The V call is TRBV7-2, the J call TRBJ2-7; D is ambiguous. The CDR3 is 13 residues long. The ends were cut back, 2 bases at V and 3 bases at J, with 8 bases in the middle. CDR1 and CDR2 (germline): SGHTA, FQGNSA. This chain's CDR3 is CASSLRHFYEQYF. In DNA form, the CDR3 reads TGTGCCAGCAGCTTAAGACATTTCTACGAGCAGTACTTC.

The rearrangement uses TRBV7-8 and TRBJ1-5; tentatively, D is TRBD1 (6 bases). Germline lookup yields CDR1 SGHVS and CDR2 FQNEAQ. Trimming cost V 2 bases and J 1 base, with 12 bases left between them. The CDR3 totals 16 residues. CDR3 DNA sequence: TGTGCCAGCAGCTTAAGAGGTCAGGGGAGCAATCAGCCCCAGCATTTT. Translating gives CASSLRGQGSNQPQHF.

This clone has ten or more counts. This CDR3 reads CASSNLRRGRALGQYEQYF. In DNA form, the CDR3 reads TGTGCCAGCAGCAATCTCAGGCGCGGGAGGGCCCTTGGGCAATACGAGCAGTACTTC. The gene calls are TRBV7-9 and TRBJ2-7; 9 bases match TRBD2. With 5 bases clipped from V and 4 bases from J, the junction kept 21 bases outside the gene matches. Looked up from germline, CDR1 is SEHNR and CDR2 is FQNEAQ (reference sequence). The CDR3 sequence is 19 residues long.

This clone was picked up many times. The chain joins TRBV6-4 to TRBJ2-3; 8 bases match TRBD2. This CDR3 is built from 16 residues. The V gene's germline CDR1 is MRHNA and CDR2 SNTAGT. Unmatched junction bases numbered 7, after V lost 0 bases and J lost 5 bases. The CDR3 protein is CASSDSELAGLDTQYF. Here the CDR3 DNA reads TGTGCCAGCAGTGACTCCGAGCTAGCGGGTCTAGATACGCAGTATTTT.